Following are 28 T cell receptor beta chains from one sample sequenced in a study of vaccination and CD4 T cells after COVID-19. Noted treatment: roughly ten-day PBMC culture with coronavirus spike peptide pools or control peptides (ViraFEST assay). Oncomine TCR Beta short-read sequencing was applied to DNA from cultured CD4+ T cells. Each CDR3 protein is one row after TCRdb ran MiXCR on the PCR reads. This table holds some 25,000 distinct CDR3 sequences, approximately 50% found once. Their cognate antigens are unknown. Sample: CD4+ T cells from blood, cultured in vitro. The source is a human donor who had recovered from COVID-19.

This chain connects TRBV27 to TRBJ2-3; D is uncertain. V shed 1 base and J shed 0 bases, with 11 bases lying between them. Germline-derived CDR1 and CDR2 are MNHEY and SMNVEV (reference sequence). CDR3 size: 16 residues. In DNA, the CDR3 is TGTGCCAGCAGTTTATTCCTTGGGGAAAGCACAGATACGCAGTATTTT. It encodes CASSLFLGESTDTQYF.

The chain employs TRBV14 and TRBJ2-5; no clear D gene. CDR1 is SGHDN and CDR2 is FVKESK in the germline V gene. The CDR3 runs to 14 residues. V lost 4 bases, J lost 3 bases, and 12 bases lay in between. Written as DNA, the CDR3 is TGTGCCAGCAGCCCAACCGCCTACAAAGAGACCCAGTACTTC. Its translation is CASSPTAYKETQYF.

The gene calls are TRBV6-1 and TRBJ1-6, with 10 bases that match TRBD1. CDR3 length equals 18 residues. Germline V gives CDR1 MNHNS, CDR2 SASEGT. The V gene end was trimmed by 6 bases and the J gene end by 0 bases; junction bases not matched to a gene: 8. CDR3 in DNA: TGTGCCAGCAGGAGGGGGACAGGGGTCTTCTCCTATAATTCACCCCTCCACTTT. Protein sequence: CASRRGTGVFSYNSPLHF.

This clonotype has only a few counts. CDR3 in amino acids: CASSSGAETQYF. In nucleotides, the CDR3 is TGTGCCAGCAGCTCCGGAGCGGAGACCCAGTACTTC. V is TRBV11-3 and J is TRBJ2-5; the D is unclear. V was pared by 4 bases and J by 5 bases, with 8 bases between. The CDR3 extends over 12 amino acids. Per germline, CDR1 SGHNT and CDR2 YENEEA.

The genes are TRBV19 and TRBJ2-2; D is undetermined. The length of the CDR3 is 14 residues. Per germline, CDR1 LNHDA and CDR2 SQIVND (reference sequence). Deletions cut 4 bases from V and 4 bases from J, with 10 bases between. The CDR3 spells CASSTLFTTGELFF. CDR3 in DNA: TGTGCCAGTAGTACCCTTTTTACCACCGGGGAGCTGTTTTTT.

The rearrangement links TRBV6-1 to TRBJ2-7; TRBD2 is a possible D gene (6 bases). The germline CDR1 and CDR2 sequences are MNHNS and SASEGT. Trimming removed 7 bases from V and 2 bases from J, with 12 bases in between. The CDR3 loop spans 13 amino acids. The CDR3 DNA is TGTGCCAGCACCTCGACTAGGACCTACGAGCAGTACTTC. This codes for CASTSTRTYEQYF.

This chain connects TRBV12-3 or TRBV12-4 to TRBJ1-1, with no clear D. The germline V and J ends were trimmed by 5 bases and 7 bases, with 11 bases remaining between them. The CDR3 length is 12 residues. The CDR3 DNA sequence: TGTGCCAGCAGTATATACGTCCATGAAGCTTTCTTT. This encodes CASSIYVHEAFF.

This clonotype was seen a handful of times. The chain carries TRBV5-1 and TRBJ2-3, with 7 bases identical to TRBD2. The germline V gene encodes CDR1 SGHRS and CDR2 YFSETQ. With 2 bases clipped from V and 5 bases from J, the junction kept 5 bases outside the gene matches. The CDR3 spans 14 residues. The CDR3, as DNA: TGCGCCAGCAGCTTAGATAGCGGGTTAGATACGCAGTATTTT. This gives the protein CASSLDSGLDTQYF.

The chain is built from TRBV7-9 and TRBJ2-3, with 10 bases fitting TRBD2. Per germline, CDR1 SEHNR and CDR2 FQNEAQ (reference sequence). Germline trimming cut 3 bases from V and 5 bases from J; bases unmatched to any gene: 5. The CDR3 runs 15 residues. Here the CDR3 reads CASSFSGGREDTQYF. For the CDR3, the DNA is TGTGCCAGCAGCTTTAGCGGGGGGCGGGAAGATACGCAGTATTTT.

The chain carries TRBV7-2 and TRBJ2-3; TRBD1 agrees at 8 bases. CDR1 is SGHTA, CDR2 FQGNSA, per germline. V lost 2 bases and J lost 4; bases outside the gene matches: 5. This CDR3 comprises 15 residues. Here the CDR3 reads CASSLKGQGADTQYF. The DNA of the CDR3 is TGTGCCAGCAGCTTAAAAGGACAGGGTGCAGATACGCAGTATTTT.

The rearrangement uses TRBV6-1 and TRBJ1-2, with 7 bases fitting TRBD1. From germline, CDR1 is MNHNS and CDR2 SASEGT. CDR3 length: 17 amino acids. With 6 bases clipped from V and 0 bases from J, the junction kept 13 bases outside the gene matches. The CDR3, as DNA: TGTGCCAGCAGGAACCGGGACAGCAAAATCACTAACTATGGCTACACCTTC. This translates into CASRNRDSKITNYGYTF.

This clonotype was seen a handful of times. The genes are TRBV12-3 or TRBV12-4 and TRBJ1-5; TRBD1 is a possible D gene (5 bases). V lost 0 bases and J lost 0, with 6 bases in between. CDR3 size: 15 residues. The CDR3, as DNA: TGTGCCAGCAGTTTAGCAGGGGCTAGCAATCAGCCCCAGCATTTT. It specifies CASSLAGASNQPQHF.

This clonotype was found a few times. This chain connects TRBV6-1 to TRBJ2-1, with 9 positions matching TRBD1. The CDR3 totals 13 residues. Germline CDR1 is MNHNS and CDR2 is SASEGT. The V segment lost 10 bases and the J segment 9 bases; nucleotides outside the gene matches: 10. CDR3 in amino acids: CATRGQGGLEQFF. The CDR3 DNA follows: TGTGCCACCCGGGGACAGGGAGGTCTTGAGCAGTTCTTC.

This rearrangement joins TRBV21-1 to TRBJ2-5; the table's D call, TRBD1, has no DNA check behind it. TRBV21-1 is recorded as a pseudogene. The CDR3 contains 16 residues. The CDR3 sequence: CASSKRQGDSKETQYF. The CDR3 DNA sequence: TGTGCCAGCAGCAAAAGGCAGGGGGACTCTAAAGAGACCCAGTACTTC.

The CDR3 is CASSYSRGLSGNTIYF. The CDR3 DNA reads TGTGCCAGCAGTTACTCAAGGGGGCTATCGGGAAACACCATATATTTT. V gene TRBV6-5 combines with J gene TRBJ1-3; 7 nucleotides agree with TRBD1. The CDR3 is made up of 16 amino acids. Germline CDR1 is MNHEY and CDR2 is SVGAGI. Losses at the gene ends were 0 bases for V and 4 bases for J; bases not matched to a gene: 6.

The chain is built from TRBV7-9 and TRBJ2-5, with 14 bases aligning to TRBD2. The CDR3 runs to 17 residues. The V segment lost 4 bases and the J segment 4 bases; nucleotides outside the gene matches: 8. Germline-derived CDR1 and CDR2 are SEHNR and FQNEAQ (reference sequence). CDR3 sequence: CASSYFWTSGGPETQYF. DNA for the CDR3: TGTGCCAGCAGCTACTTTTGGACTAGCGGGGGGCCAGAGACCCAGTACTTC.

This chain joins TRBV19 and TRBJ1-5, with TRBD1 identical over 8 bases. V shed 5 bases and J 1 base; nucleotides not matched to a gene: 7. The CDR3 contains 16 residues. CDR1 and CDR2 (germline): LNHDA, SQIVND (reference sequence). CDR3 sequence reads: CASSYLGQGSNQPQHF. Here the CDR3 DNA reads TGTGCCAGTAGTTACTTAGGACAGGGAAGCAATCAGCCCCAGCATTTT.

The rearrangement links TRBV18 to TRBJ2-7; 7 nucleotides line up with TRBD1. Per germline, CDR1 KGHSH and CDR2 LQKENI. The CDR3 spans 15 residues. The J segment lost 5 bases and the V segment lost 6 bases, leaving 13 bases of the junction unmatched. The CDR3 here is CASSRNSGGLNEQYF. In nucleotides, the CDR3 is TGTGCCAGCTCCCGGAACTCAGGGGGTCTCAACGAGCAGTACTTC.

The rearrangement links TRBV20-1 to TRBJ2-3; 9 bases line up with TRBD2. The V gene's germline CDR1 is DFQATT and CDR2 SNEGSKA (reference sequence). The CDR3 contains 14 residues. CDR3 in DNA: TGCAGCCGCACCGAGACTAGCGGTGGGGATACGCAGTATTTT. Amino acid sequence: CSRTETSGGDTQYF.

This clonotype turned up a few times. The rearrangement joins TRBV10-3 to TRBJ2-3, with D perhaps assigned TRBD1 or TRBD2 (7 bases each). CDR1 and CDR2 (germline): ENHRY, SYGVKD. CDR3 length: 14 amino acids. V was pared by 11 bases and J by 2 bases, with 17 bases between. CDR3 sequence (DNA): TGTGCCGGGCGGGGAGGGGGCAACACAGATACGCAGTATTTT. As protein: CAGRGGGNTDTQYF.

V gene TRBV6-2 or TRBV6-3 combines with J gene TRBJ2-3; 9 bases align to TRBD2. The CDR3 length is 13 residues. Germline V gene data show CDR1 as MNHEY and CDR2 as SVGEGT. V was clipped by 7 bases and J by 7 bases; unmatched bases: 6. Here the CDR3 reads CASTAGGSNTQYF. CDR3 nucleotide sequence: TGTGCCAGCACGGCGGGAGGGTCCAATACGCAGTATTTT.

The table lists this clonotype with a few counts. This sequence joins TRBV19 and TRBJ2-6; D is unresolved. Looked up from germline, CDR1 is LNHDA and CDR2 is SQIVND (reference sequence). CDR3 length equals 16 residues. The V and J ends lost 2 bases and 0 bases respectively, with 8 bases between them. CDR3 amino acids: CASSIRPSSGANVLTF. CDR3 coding DNA: TGTGCCAGTAGTATAAGGCCTAGCTCTGGGGCCAACGTCCTGACTTTC.

In DNA form, the CDR3 reads TGTGCCAGTAGTAGCGGGGGGCTACCCTCCTACGAGCAGTACTTC. Translated, it gives CASSSGGLPSYEQYF. J is TRBJ2-7 and V is TRBV19; 8 bases line up with TRBD2. V lost 4 bases to trimming and J lost 0 bases; unmatched junction nucleotides: 5. Germline assignment: CDR1 LNHDA and CDR2 SQIVND (reference sequence). This CDR3 is built from 15 residues. Full variable domain (rest looked up from reference TRBV19 and TRBJ2-7): DGGITQSPKYLFRKEGQNVTLSCEQNLNHDAMYWYRQDPGQGLRLIYYSQIVNDFQKGDIAEGYSVSREKKESFPLTVTSAQKNPTAFYLCASSSGGLPSYEQYFGPGTRLTVT.

Only one count was recorded for this clonotype. V gene TRBV6-1 combines with J gene TRBJ2-3; D remains ambiguous. V gave up 5 bases and J gave up 4 bases, with 10 bases separating them. CDR1 is MNHNS, CDR2 SASEGT, per germline. The CDR3 consists of 13 residues. This CDR3 reads CASSPYQSDTQYF. The CDR3 DNA reads as TGTGCCAGCAGTCCATATCAGTCAGATACGCAGTATTTT.

This clonotype occurred a few times. This chain links TRBV10-2 with TRBJ2-7; D perhaps matches TRBD2 (6 bases). Germline CDR1 WSHSY, CDR2 SAAADI. The CDR3 contains 15 residues. Trimming removed 7 bases from V and 4 bases from J, with 20 bases in between. The CDR3 is CASTYPAGARYEQYF. The CDR3 nucleotides are TGCGCCAGCACCTATCCAGCGGGCGCCAGGTACGAGCAGTACTTC.

V gene TRBV7-9 combines with J gene TRBJ2-7; TRBD1 aligns across 11 bases. Trimming removed 1 base from V and 1 base from J; junction bases left unmatched: 6. CDR1 and CDR2 (germline): SEHNR, FQNEAQ (reference sequence). The CDR3 has 17 amino acids. CDR3 amino acids: CASSLVWGTGGSYEQYF. The CDR3 bases are TGTGCCAGCAGCTTAGTCTGGGGGACAGGGGGTTCCTACGAGCAGTACTTC.

This chain uses TRBV7-9 with TRBJ1-6, with D tentatively TRBD1 (6 bases). Germline CDR1 SEHNR, CDR2 FQNEAQ (reference sequence). Between the trimmed V and J ends, which lost 2 bases and 7 bases, there was a span of 9 bases. The CDR3 is made up of 14 amino acids. The CDR3 sequence is CASSLTGRNSPLHF. The CDR3 DNA sequence: TGTGCCAGCAGCTTAACAGGGAGAAATTCACCCCTCCACTTT.

This clonotype was recorded only once. The chain couples TRBV7-2 to TRBJ2-1; D remains unclear. CDR1 SGHTA and CDR2 FQGNSA come from the germline V gene. The CDR3 sequence is 12 residues long. The ends were cut back, 5 bases at V and 10 bases at J, with 12 bases in the middle. This chain's CDR3 is CASSPGLREQFF. The DNA for the CDR3 is TGTGCCAGCAGCCCCGGGCTCAGGGAGCAGTTCTTC.